These 27 T cell receptor beta chains came from one sample sequenced in a study of T cell repertoires in cytomegalovirus infection. MiXCR, applied by TCRdb to the reads, yields one record per CDR3 protein. This table has approximately 320,000 distinct CDR3 sequences, roughly 9.5% appearing once. Sequencing used PBMCs. These TCRs come from a human donor in good health (CMV status not recorded). Some clones in this sample may be carry-over from other donors' samples.

This clonotype was found many times. This chain joins TRBV7-9 and TRBJ1-5, with TRBD1 matching over 9 bases. CDR1 is SEHNR, CDR2 FQNEAQ, per germline (reference sequence). CDR3 size: 17 residues. V lost 2 bases, J lost 4 bases, and 9 bases stayed unmatched. The CDR3: CASSLYQGQGANQPQHF. CDR3 coding DNA: TGTGCCAGCAGCTTATACCAGGGACAGGGTGCAAATCAGCCCCAGCATTTT.

This clonotype was detected many times. The V call is TRBV7-2, the J call TRBJ2-2, with D perhaps TRBD2 (7 bases). There are 17 residues in the CDR3. Trimming stripped 3 bases from V and 5 bases from J, with 19 bases between. The V gene's germline CDR1 is SGHTA and CDR2 FQGNSA. CDR3 coding DNA: TGTGCCAGCAGCTTTGGGGGCCCGGGGGGCAGGACCGGGGAGCTGTTTTTT. Its translation: CASSFGGPGGRTGELFF.

This clonotype was detected only a few times. J is TRBJ2-1 and V is TRBV25-1, with 8 bases that match TRBD2. V lost 6 bases and J lost 8; bases outside the gene matches: 12. The germline V gene has CDR1 MGHDK and CDR2 SYGVNS. The CDR3 consists of 15 residues. CDR3 amino acids: CASSGLAQFNDEQFF. The CDR3 DNA sequence: TGTGCCAGCAGCGGACTAGCCCAGTTTAACGATGAGCAGTTCTTC.

This clonotype was detected only a few times. This rearrangement joins TRBV7-3 to TRBJ2-7; D not resolved. Germline V gene lookup returns CDR1 SGHTA and CDR2 FQGTGA. V was cut by 5 bases and J by 0 bases, with 11 bases left in between. The CDR3 has 14 amino acids. CDR3: CASSPFIGSYEQYF. For the CDR3, the DNA is TGTGCCAGCAGCCCATTTATCGGCTCCTACGAGCAGTACTTC.

In this sample, this clonotype turned up many times. This chain uses TRBV7-2 with TRBJ2-1, with D hard to call. Trimming took 3 bases from V and 10 from J, leaving 7 bases between them. The germline CDR1 and CDR2 sequences are SGHTA and FQGNSA. The CDR3 has 11 residues. DNA for the CDR3: TGTGCCAGCAGCTTTGAATGGGAGCAGTTCTTC. This sequence encodes CASSFEWEQFF.

The chain recombines TRBV6-6 with TRBJ2-4; D perhaps matches TRBD2 (5 bases). Trimming took 6 bases from V and 2 from J, leaving 17 bases between them. This CDR3 contains 16 residues. CDR1 MNHNY and CDR2 SVGAGI come from the germline V gene (reference sequence). CDR3 sequence (DNA): TGTGCCAGCAGGGACTTTAGCGCGATTCCCAAAAACATTCAGTACTTC. This codes for CASRDFSAIPKNIQYF.

The chain combines TRBV12-5 with TRBJ1-1; possibly TRBD1 for D (5 bases). This CDR3 comprises 12 residues. Trimming stripped 5 bases from V and 5 bases from J, with 9 bases between. From germline, CDR1 is LGHNT and CDR2 FRNRAP. Here the CDR3 DNA reads TGTGCTAGTGGTCTGGGGGAGACTGAAGCTTTCTTT. It specifies CASGLGETEAFF.

The table lists this clonotype with a few counts. V usage is TRBV7-6 and J usage is TRBJ2-1, with a tentative D call TRBD2 (6 bases). CDR1 is SGHVS and CDR2 is FNYEAQ in the germline V gene. With 1 base removed from V and 7 bases from J, the gap between germline ends came to 14 bases. The CDR3 contains 15 residues. The CDR3 region is CASSLGVAVTNEQFF. The CDR3 nucleotides are TGTGCCAGCAGCTTAGGCGTAGCGGTAACAAATGAGCAGTTCTTC.

This rearrangement joins TRBV7-2 to TRBJ2-4; 8 nucleotides agree with TRBD2. The CDR3 contains 13 residues. Germline V lookup: CDR1 SGHTA, CDR2 FQGNSA. V was clipped by 3 bases and J by 5 bases; unmatched bases: 0. CDR3 protein: CASSFGGENIQYF. The DNA for the CDR3 is TGTGCCAGCAGCTTCGGGGGGGAAAACATTCAGTACTTC.

The gene calls are TRBV15 and TRBJ2-1; no reliable D call. The CDR3 spans 16 residues. Trimming pared 0 bases from V and 9 bases from J, leaving 18 bases between. Germline V gene data show CDR1 as LNHNV and CDR2 as YYDKDF (reference sequence). The DNA of the CDR3 is TGTGCCACCAGCAGAGACCTAGGGCAGTTTAATAGTGAGCAGTTCTTC. Its translation: CATSRDLGQFNSEQFF.

This clonotype has a count of ten or more. The chain joins TRBV7-2 to TRBJ1-1; 8 bases are shared with TRBD1. This CDR3 spans 15 amino acids. The junction had 3 bases not matched to a gene; V was cut back by 3 bases and J by 0 bases. Germline V CDR1 and CDR2: SGHTA, FQGNSA. The DNA of the CDR3 is TGTGCCAGCAGCTTTTGGACAGGGTTGAACACTGAAGCTTTCTTT. It codes for CASSFWTGLNTEAFF.

The table lists this clonotype with many counts. The V gene is TRBV27, the J gene TRBJ2-7; perhaps D is TRBD1 or TRBD2 (5 bases each). The CDR3 contains 16 residues. Germline CDR1 and CDR2: MNHEY and SMNVEV (reference sequence). V gave up 6 bases and J gave up 3 bases, with 21 bases separating them. CDR3 amino acids: CASRARDHPHLYEQYF. CDR3 nucleotides: TGTGCCAGCAGAGCTCGGGACCACCCGCACCTCTACGAGCAGTACTTC.

The table lists this clonotype with a few counts. This chain joins TRBV7-9 and TRBJ2-7; D might be TRBD2 (5 bases). Per germline, CDR1 SEHNR and CDR2 FQNEAQ (reference sequence). This CDR3 comprises 15 residues. V lost 7 bases and J 2 bases, leaving 18 bases between the germline ends. CDR3 bases: TGTGCCAGCACGACCGATCGGGTGGAGGCCTACGAGCAGTACTTC. Amino acid sequence: CASTTDRVEAYEQYF.

Many counts were recorded for this clonotype. The rearrangement uses TRBV7-2 and TRBJ1-4, with 7 bases lining up with TRBD1. The CDR3 covers 14 residues. Trimming cost V 5 bases and J 5 bases; bases outside gene matches: 5. CDR1 and CDR2 from the germline V gene are SGHTA and FQGNSA. CDR3: CASSATGLNEKLFF. The DNA of the CDR3 is TGTGCCAGCAGCGCGACAGGGCTGAATGAAAAACTGTTTTTT.

The chain recombines TRBV4-1 with TRBJ1-4; possible D gene TRBD1, 6 bases. V lost 0 bases, J lost 3 bases, and 11 bases lay in between. CDR1 is MGHRA and CDR2 is YSYEKL in the germline V gene. CDR3 size: 16 residues. Written as DNA, the CDR3 is TGCGCCAGCAGCCAAGAATTGGGGGCGGCTAATGAAAAACTGTTTTTT. Translated, it gives CASSQELGAANEKLFF.

This clonotype was seen more than once but under ten times. The chain combines TRBV19 with TRBJ2-1; 10 nucleotides line up with TRBD2. This CDR3 has 13 amino acids. V was pared by 2 bases and J by 10 bases, with 2 bases of the junction left unmatched. CDR1 is LNHDA and CDR2 is SQIVND in the germline V gene (reference sequence). The CDR3 bases are TGTGCCAGTAGTATAACTAGCGGGGTGGAGCAGTTCTTC. Translating it yields CASSITSGVEQFF.

This rearrangement joins TRBV5-6 to TRBJ1-1; D not certain. Germline lookup yields CDR1 SGHDT and CDR2 YYEEEE. V lost 2 bases to trimming and J lost 1 base, with 12 bases between them. The CDR3 sequence is 15 residues long. This CDR3 is CASSLNPDENTEAFF. The CDR3, as DNA: TGTGCCAGCAGCTTAAATCCGGACGAGAACACTGAAGCTTTCTTT.

The table lists this clonotype with many counts. J is TRBJ2-1 and V is TRBV7-6, with a tentative D call TRBD2 (7 bases). V lost 5 bases and J lost 6, with 11 bases in between. Germline V gene sequence: CDR1 SGHVS, CDR2 FNYEAQ. This CDR3 region has 13 residues. CDR3 DNA: TGTGCCAGCAGCGGACTAGGGGGCAATGAGCAGTTCTTC. This sequence encodes CASSGLGGNEQFF.

J is TRBJ2-2 and V is TRBV7-3; 8 bases are shared with TRBD2. V gave up 5 bases and J gave up 3 bases; unmatched junction bases: 11. This CDR3 spans 17 amino acids. Germline V CDR1 and CDR2: SGHTA, FQGTGA. The CDR3 loop reads CASSLGGAGADTGELFF. CDR3 DNA: TGTGCCAGCAGCCTCGGGGGAGCGGGGGCCGACACCGGGGAGCTGTTTTTT.

This clonotype was recorded at least ten times. The chain employs TRBV7-2 and TRBJ1-3; 7 positions match TRBD1. J gave up 0 bases and V 2 bases, and 4 bases lay outside the gene matches. Germline V CDR1 and CDR2: SGHTA, FQGNSA. The CDR3 spans 16 residues. CDR3 loop: CASSLPGTASGNTIYF. For the CDR3, the DNA is TGTGCCAGCAGCTTACCGGGGACAGCCTCTGGAAACACCATATATTTT.

The chain is built from TRBV6-6 and TRBJ2-2; 8 nucleotides agree with TRBD1. J lost 0 bases, V lost 5 bases, and 5 bases had no gene match. CDR1 MNHNY and CDR2 SVGAGI come from the germline V gene (reference sequence). The CDR3 is 16 amino acids. CDR3 bases: TGTGCCAGCAGTCCTAGGACAGGGCCGAACACCGGGGAGCTGTTTTTT. Its translation: CASSPRTGPNTGELFF.

This clonotype was picked up many times. The rearrangement uses TRBV7-9 and TRBJ2-3; TRBD1 matches 9 bases. After removal of 2 bases from V and 8 bases from J, the junction contained 23 bases not matched to a gene. CDR3 length equals 20 residues. Germline lookup yields CDR1 SEHNR and CDR2 FQNEAQ (reference sequence). Written as DNA, the CDR3 is TGTGCCAGCAGCTTACCAACGGGACAGGGAACGGGACCAAAGGCGGGTACGCAGTATTTT. Translation: CASSLPTGQGTGPKAGTQYF.

This clonotype was counted ten times or more. The chain uses TRBV7-9 and TRBJ1-6, with D tentatively TRBD1 (6 bases). Germline V gives CDR1 SEHNR, CDR2 FQNEAQ (reference sequence). Trimming removed 5 bases at V and 7 bases at J, with 12 bases between. This CDR3 is built from 14 residues. The CDR3 reads CASSPKGENSPLHF. CDR3 bases: TGTGCCAGCAGCCCCAAGGGGGAGAATTCACCCCTCCACTTT.

This clonotype has a count of ten or more. V is TRBV9 and J is TRBJ2-1; D might be TRBD1 (6 bases). Trimming removed 5 bases from V and 6 bases from J, with 18 bases in between. Germline V gene lookup returns CDR1 SGDLS and CDR2 YYNGEE. The CDR3 runs to 15 residues. As DNA, the CDR3 is TGTGCCAGCAGTCCCGACGGGGACACCGGCAATGAGCAGTTCTTC. It translates to CASSPDGDTGNEQFF.

This clonotype was counted only a few times. The chain joins TRBV7-8 to TRBJ2-1; TRBD2 is a possible D gene (5 bases). CDR3 size: 15 residues. Germline CDR1 and CDR2: SGHVS and FQNEAQ. V dropped 2 bases and J dropped 5 bases, with 13 bases sitting between them. The CDR3, as DNA: TGTGCCAGCAGCTTAATCGTGGGAGCGAACAATGAGCAGTTCTTC. Translating gives CASSLIVGANNEQFF.

This clonotype has ten or more counts. The chain recombines TRBV15 with TRBJ2-1; TRBD1 might be the D (6 bases). Trimming left V 4 bases short and J 3 bases short, with 13 bases between. The CDR3 length is 15 residues. CDR1 and CDR2 from the germline V gene are LNHNV and YYDKDF (reference sequence). The CDR3, as DNA: TGTGCCACCAGCAACCCACAGGACAGCTACAATGAGCAGTTCTTC. This gives the protein CATSNPQDSYNEQFF.

This clonotype was recorded at least ten times. This chain links TRBV7-3 with TRBJ2-3; D might be TRBD1 or TRBD2, each matching 5 bases. Germline CDR1 SGHTA, CDR2 FQGTGA. Trimming took off 2 bases at V and 7 bases at J, with 19 bases between the two ends. The CDR3 spans 16 residues. The CDR3 here is CASSLGTDGFMNTQYF. CDR3 DNA: TGTGCCAGCAGCTTAGGGACGGATGGTTTTATGAATACGCAGTATTTT.